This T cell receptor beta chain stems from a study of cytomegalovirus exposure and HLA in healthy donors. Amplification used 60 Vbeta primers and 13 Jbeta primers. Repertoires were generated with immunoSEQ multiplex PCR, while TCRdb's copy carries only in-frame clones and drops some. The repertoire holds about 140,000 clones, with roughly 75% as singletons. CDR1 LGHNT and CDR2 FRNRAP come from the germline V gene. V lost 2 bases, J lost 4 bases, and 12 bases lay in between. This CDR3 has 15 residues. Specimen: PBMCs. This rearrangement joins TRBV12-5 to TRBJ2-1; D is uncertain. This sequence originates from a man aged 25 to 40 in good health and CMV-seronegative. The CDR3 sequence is CASGLTRAVYNEQFF. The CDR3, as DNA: TGTGCTAGTGGTTTGACCCGCGCGGTGTACAATGAGCAGTTCTTC.